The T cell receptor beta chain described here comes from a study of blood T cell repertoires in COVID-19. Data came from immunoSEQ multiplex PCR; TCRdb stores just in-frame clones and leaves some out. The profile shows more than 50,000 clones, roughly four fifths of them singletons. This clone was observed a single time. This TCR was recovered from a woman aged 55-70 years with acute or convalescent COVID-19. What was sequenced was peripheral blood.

This CDR3 is CASSPGDRGRQPQHF. The CDR3 nucleotides are TGTGCCAGCAGCCCAGGGGACAGGGGAAGACAGCCCCAGCATTTT. The V gene is TRBV7-8, the J gene TRBJ1-5, with 10 nucleotides matching TRBD1. The CDR3 has 15 residues. V dropped 5 bases and J dropped 7; count of bases not matched to a gene: 8. Per germline, CDR1 SGHVS and CDR2 FQNEAQ.